This record concerns one T cell receptor beta chain sequence. The sample comes from a study of blood T cell repertoires in COVID-19. As for the study in general: The study drew acute and convalescent COVID-19 samples from the United States, Italy and Spain. Sources were T cells, B-cell-depleted T cells, or PBMCs; the material itself was cDNA or gDNA.

Deletions cut 3 bases from V and 3 bases from J, with 15 bases between. In germline, CDR1 is LNHDA, CDR2 SQIVND (reference sequence). The CDR3 has 15 residues. In the study's own analysis: The assay estimated nucleated cells by amplifying reference gene primers. Measured with immunoSEQ multiplex PCR; TCRdb has only the in-frame clones, and not every one. V and J calls and clone size are copied from that table; D and trimming were computed from the DNA. The sample carries 100,000 to 150,000 clones, about four fifths recorded once. What was sequenced was peripheral blood. The sequence derives from a woman in her sixties with acute or convalescent COVID-19. The chain links TRBV19 to TRBJ2-7; D perhaps matches TRBD1 (6 bases). The CDR3 sequence is CASSISRTAVYEQYF. CDR3 bases: TGTGCCAGTAGTATTTCCAGGACAGCCGTCTACGAGCAGTACTTC.